Included here is one T cell receptor (beta chain) sequence, with context. Its antigen remains unidentified. Patients were excluded for autoimmune disease history or systemic immunosuppression. Sampling times: baseline, cycle 4 day 1, cycle 7 day 1. CDR1 and CDR2 (germline): SGDLS, YYNGEE. The CDR3 is made up of 12 amino acids. The ends were cut back, 0 bases at V and 7 bases at J, with 4 bases in the middle. Profiled with immunoSEQ multiplex PCR; TCRdb holds only in-frame clones, not every one. The table records around 80,000 clones, over 85% of them present only once. This record comes from a study of OX40 agonist ivuxolimab in advanced cancers. Study outcomes and limitations: In the 0.1 to 3.0 mg/kg range, CD4+ and CD8+ blood T cells had expanded clonally by week 6.

Sequenced here: CD4+ or CD8+ T cells sorted from blood, sampled in a trial of the OX40 agonist ivuxolimab. V and J are TRBV9 and TRBJ2-2; D not resolved. The source is an adult with an advanced solid tumor such as melanoma, head and neck, liver or kidney cancer. The CDR3 is CASSVGSGELFF. The CDR3 nucleotides read TGTGCCAGCAGCGTAGGTAGCGGGGAGCTGTTTTTT.